These T cell receptor beta chains were read from a single sample in a study of T-cell memory formation after mild COVID-19. TCRdb re-called the 5' RACE reads through MiXCR, storing one row per CDR3 protein. The sample records hundreds of thousands of distinct CDR3 sequences, roughly 13% being singletons. Sequencing was carried out using PBMCs or a T cell subset sorted from them (not recorded which). These receptors were obtained from a man between 18 and 35 years old who had mild COVID-19 (a few samples of this study predate the infection). Cell type and time point are not known. CDR3s include the opening cysteine and the closing phenylalanine or tryptophan. D genes are given only for firm matches. Size values are once, few and many counts, or a class for expanded clones, and some rows have none.

d_call,j_call,clone_size,v_call,cdr3_aa,cdr3_nt
TRBD2,TRBJ2-7,few,TRBV5-1,CASSPILAGLSYEQYF,TGCGCCAGCAGCCCCATCCTAGCGGGGCTATCCTACGAGCAGTACTTC
NA,TRBJ1-5,NA,TRBV6-1,CASSLRGRSYSNQPQHF,TGTGCCAGCAGTCTGAGAGGCAGATCTTATAGCAATCAGCCCCAGCATTTT
TRBD2,TRBJ2-1,few,TRBV3-1,CASSQWTSGGNEQFF,TGTGCCAGCAGCCAATGGACTAGCGGGGGAAATGAGCAGTTCTTC
TRBD2,TRBJ2-7,few,TRBV25-1,CASSEAGRGVSYEQYF,TGTGCCAGCAGTGAGGCCGGGCGGGGGGTTTCCTACGAGCAGTACTTC
NA,TRBJ1-6,few,TRBV10-2,CASSPGRVSPLHF,TGCGCCAGCAGCCCGGGACGGGTTTCACCCCTCCACTTT
NA,TRBJ2-3,many,TRBV11-2,CASRGYNTSHADTQYF,TGTGCCAGCAGGGGGTATAACACATCACATGCAGATACGCAGTATTTT
NA,TRBJ2-3,few,TRBV9,CASSVSSTDTQYF,TGTGCCAGCAGCGTCTCTAGCACAGATACGCAGTATTTT
NA,TRBJ1-4,many,TRBV28,CASSSGGAAEKLFF,TGTGCCAGCAGTTCCGGGGGGGCGGCTGAAAAACTGTTTTTT
NA,TRBJ2-2,NA,TRBV12-3/TRBV12-4,CASSRNRAPNTGELFF,TGTGCCAGCAGCCGTAACAGGGCCCCGAACACCGGGGAGCTGTTTTTT
TRBD2,TRBJ2-3,many,TRBV12-3/TRBV12-4,CASSFSGGGDTQYF,TGTGCCAGCAGTTTTAGCGGGGGAGGGGATACGCAGTATTTT
NA,TRBJ2-5,NA,TRBV11-1,CASSSRQNVDQETQYF,TGTGCCAGCAGCTCCCGACAGAACGTAGACCAAGAGACCCAGTACTTC
TRBD2,TRBJ2-4,many,TRBV7-9,CASSSGRGLARNIQYF,TGTGCCAGCAGCTCAGGGAGGGGACTAGCGCGGAACATTCAGTACTTC
NA,TRBJ2-7,few,TRBV20-1,CSATWTVDYEQYF,TGCAGTGCCACTTGGACAGTAGACTACGAGCAGTACTTC
NA,TRBJ2-6,many,TRBV5-1,CASRFFTSATGANVLTF,TGCGCCAGCAGGTTTTTCACAAGCGCGACCGGGGCCAACGTCCTGACTTTC
TRBD1,TRBJ2-3,few,TRBV7-2,CASSYYRGGTDTQYF,TGTGCCAGCAGCTACTACAGGGGGGGCACAGATACGCAGTATTTT
NA,TRBJ1-5,NA,TRBV20-1,CSARDGGGQPQHF,TGCAGTGCTAGAGACGGGGGAGGTCAGCCCCAGCATTTT
NA,TRBJ2-1,NA,TRBV7-6,CASSLVHKDEQFF,TGTGCCAGCAGCTTAGTACATAAGGATGAGCAGTTCTTC
NA,TRBJ2-3,few,TRBV4-1,CASSQEGPSEDTQYF,TGCGCCAGCAGCCAAGAGGGGCCTTCTGAAGATACGCAGTATTTT
NA,TRBJ1-1,many,TRBV5-6,CASSLEARMNTEAFF,TGTGCCAGCAGCTTGGAAGCTCGGATGAACACTGAAGCTTTCTTT
TRBD2,TRBJ2-3,NA,TRBV4-3,CASSQDFRLAGGTDTQYF,TGCGCCAGCAGCCAAGATTTCCGCTTAGCGGGGGGCACAGATACGCAGTATTTT
TRBD1,TRBJ1-4,few,TRBV29-1,CSVGRTGGANEKLFF,TGCAGCGTCGGCAGGACAGGGGGCGCTAATGAAAAACTGTTTTTT
NA,TRBJ2-3,few,TRBV4-1,CASSQDSRQGLTDTQYF,TGCGCCAGCAGCCAAGATTCCAGACAGGGACTCACAGATACGCAGTATTTT
NA,TRBJ1-3,few,TRBV12-3/TRBV12-4,CASSFGDPEGGNTIYF,TGTGCCAGCAGTTTTGGGGATCCGGAGGGCGGAAACACCATATATTTT
TRBD1,TRBJ1-2,few,TRBV5-6,CASSLPDRNYTF,TGTGCCAGCAGCCTCCCGGACAGGAACTACACCTTC
NA,TRBJ2-3,NA,TRBV20-1,CSADAGKGTDTQYF,TGCAGTGCTGATGCCGGAAAGGGCACAGATACGCAGTATTTT
NA,TRBJ2-1,few,TRBV15,CATSRERDEQFF,TGTGCCACCAGCAGAGAAAGGGATGAGCAGTTCTTC
NA,TRBJ2-1,NA,TRBV20-1,CSARLGGGPYNEQFF,TGCAGTGCTAGATTGGGCGGGGGCCCCTACAATGAGCAGTTCTTC
NA,TRBJ1-4,NA,TRBV7-9,CASSPPLASGEKLFF,TGTGCCAGCAGCCCACCTTTGGCCAGTGGTGAAAAACTGTTTTTT
TRBD1,TRBJ2-5,NA,TRBV2,CASRRQGSGPETQYF,TGTGCCAGCAGGAGACAGGGTTCGGGCCCAGAGACCCAGTACTTC
NA,TRBJ2-2,many,TRBV5-1,CASSLARVTGELFF,TGCGCCAGCAGCTTGGCAAGGGTGACCGGGGAGCTGTTTTTT
TRBD2,TRBJ2-1,NA,TRBV6-5,CSSSHSVGGGADQFF,TGTTCCAGCAGTCACTCTGTCGGCGGGGGGGCGGACCAGTTCTTC
NA,TRBJ2-3,NA,TRBV6-1,CASSEGRWADTQYF,TGTGCCAGCAGTGAAGGTCGGTGGGCAGATACGCAGTATTTT
TRBD2,TRBJ2-3,few,TRBV7-8,CASSAPSGASTDTQYF,TGTGCCAGCAGCGCCCCTAGCGGGGCTAGCACAGATACGCAGTATTTT
NA,TRBJ2-3,few,TRBV14,CASSQERLDQYF,TGTGCCAGCAGCCAAGAACGGCTAGACCAGTATTTT
NA,TRBJ2-5,NA,TRBV6-6,CASSYFGRETQYF,TGTGCCAGCAGTTACTTCGGGAGAGAGACCCAGTACTTC
NA,TRBJ1-5,few,TRBV12-5,CASGSYTGIQPQHF,TGTGCTAGTGGTTCCTACACAGGGATCCAGCCCCAGCATTTT